Included here is one T cell receptor (beta chain) sequence, with context. The source of the sample is a study of cytomegalovirus exposure and HLA in healthy donors. Whole-study context: Sequencing of 180 million or so T cells in an earlier analysis found about 120 million unique TCR beta sequences.

V dropped 3 bases and J dropped 8 bases, with 22 bases sitting between them. Germline V gene data show CDR1 as LNHDA and CDR2 as SQIVND (reference sequence). The CDR3 sequence is 16 residues long. PCR involved 60 Vbeta and 13 Jbeta primers. This table comes from immunoSEQ multiplex PCR, and its TCRdb copy is limited to in-frame clones, with some not included. The data contain 240,000 or so clones, 75% to 85% of them seen just once; the ten biggest clones take up around 8%. The genes are TRBV19 and TRBJ1-2; no firm D call. This sequence originates from a woman aged 55-70 years in good health and CMV-seropositive. Sequenced input: PBMCs. CDR3 region: CASSIWNGPPGKGYTF. CDR3 nucleotide sequence: TGTGCCAGTAGTATCTGGAACGGACCGCCCGGGAAAGGCTACACCTTC.